Below, 3 T cell receptor beta chains from the same sample are listed, as sequenced in a study of CD8 T cells in Susac syndrome. The authors reverse transcribed about 0.45 to 1 ug RNA with random hexamers. TCRdb fed the immunoSEQ multiplex PCR reads into MiXCR, producing one record per CDR3 protein. The data show roughly 80,000 distinct CDR3 sequences, approximately 94% seen once. Sequencing used CD8+ T cells from PBMCs. All receptors come from a human donor in good health.

This clonotype was observed a single time. This chain uses TRBV28 with TRBJ2-7; unclear D gene. This CDR3 region has 12 residues. The V end was cut by 6 bases, the J end by 2 bases, with 8 bases between. Germline values: CDR1 MDHEN, CDR2 SYDVKM. CDR3 in amino acids: CASSTSPYEQYV. For the CDR3, the DNA is TGTGCCAGCAGCACGTCCCCCTACGAGCAGTACGTC.

CDR3 nucleotides: TGCGCCAGCAGCCAAGATCCCGGGACCGTCCAGTTCTTC. It codes for CASSQDPGTVQFF. The chain employs TRBV4-1 and TRBJ2-1; D tentatively reads TRBD1 or TRBD2 (5 bases each). Germline loops: CDR1 MGHRA, CDR2 YSYEKL. The V and J ends lost 0 bases and 13 bases respectively, with 13 bases between them. The CDR3 loop spans 13 amino acids.

The chain couples TRBV7-2 to TRBJ2-1; D call uncertain. Germline V gene data show CDR1 as SGHTA and CDR2 as FQGNSA. CDR3 length: 16 amino acids. V gave up 4 bases and J gave up 2 bases, with 15 bases separating them. The CDR3 here is CASSSWSLAAYNEQFF. Here the CDR3 DNA reads TGTGCCAGCAGCTCTTGGTCTTTGGCGGCCTACAATGAGCAGTTCTTC.